These T cell receptor beta chains were read from a single sample in a study of CD8 T cells in Susac syndrome. TCRdb reanalysed the immunoSEQ multiplex PCR reads using MiXCR and keeps one entry per CDR3 protein. Of 95,000 to 150,000 distinct CDR3 sequences listed, nearly 96% were seen once; the top ten hold less than 0.15%. What was sequenced was CD4+ T cells from PBMCs. All receptors derive from a human donor with Susac syndrome. CDR3s include the opening cysteine and the closing phenylalanine or tryptophan. D genes are given only for firm matches. Clone size is not always given. Where it is, it says once, few, many or a class for expanded clones.

V gene	J gene	clone size	D gene	CDR3 protein	CDR3 DNA
TRBV18	TRBJ1-2	.	TRBD1	CASSPSQGQLGGYTF	TGTGCCAGCTCACCCTCCCAGGGACAGTTGGGTGGCTACACCTTC
TRBV29-1	TRBJ2-1	.	TRBD2	CSVQQGLAVYNEQFF	TGCAGCGTTCAACAGGGACTAGCGGTGTACAATGAGCAGTTCTTC
TRBV7-2	TRBJ2-7	.	.	CASSLLGGELYEQYF	TGTGCCAGCAGCTTACTAGGGGGAGAGCTCTACGAGCAGTACTTC
TRBV3-1	TRBJ2-1	.	.	CASSQVRTNYNEQFF	TGTGCCAGCAGCCAAGTTAGGACTAACTACAATGAGCAGTTCTTC
TRBV29-1	TRBJ1-2	.	TRBD1	CSPGQDYGYTF	TGCAGCCCTGGACAGGACTATGGCTACACCTTC
TRBV4-3	TRBJ2-5	.	.	CASSQEWSQETQYF	TGCGCCAGCAGCCAAGAGTGGAGCCAAGAGACCCAGTACTTC
TRBV3-1	TRBJ2-1	.	.	CASSPVGSYNEQFF	TGTGCCAGCAGCCCGGTGGGGAGCTACAATGAGCAGTTCTTC
TRBV18	TRBJ1-1	once	.	CASSPRQDLNTEAFF	TGTGCCAGCTCACCAAGGCAGGACCTGAACACTGAAGCTTTCTTT
TRBV29-1	TRBJ2-1	.	.	CSGYREYNEQFF	TGCAGCGGGTACAGGGAGTACAATGAGCAGTTCTTC
TRBV5-4	TRBJ2-3	.	TRBD1	CASSFGNRGNTQYF	TGTGCCAGCAGCTTCGGGAACAGGGGTAATACGCAGTATTTT
TRBV11-2	TRBJ1-2	.	.	CASSLNLADGYTF	TGTGCCAGCAGCTTAAATCTGGCGGATGGCTACACCTTC
TRBV29-1	TRBJ2-7	.	TRBD1	CSGGQAAYEQYF	TGCAGCGGAGGACAGGCAGCCTACGAGCAGTACTTC
TRBV6-5	TRBJ2-6	.	.	CASSYDSGANVLTF	TGTGCCAGCAGTTACGACTCTGGGGCCAACGTCCTGACTTTC
TRBV29-1	TRBJ2-1	.	TRBD1	CSVTGTVSSYNEQFF	TGCAGCGTTACCGGGACAGTGAGCTCCTACAATGAGCAGTTCTTC
TRBV9	TRBJ2-7	.	TRBD1	CASSPRGQGSYEQYF	TGTGCCAGCAGCCCGAGAGGACAGGGCTCCTACGAGCAGTACTTC
TRBV4-1	TRBJ2-5	.	.	CASSPRTPGETQYF	TGCGCCAGCAGCCCGCGGACTCCTGGGGAGACCCAGTACTTC
TRBV29-1	TRBJ2-1	.	TRBD2	CSVRPGTSGHNEQFF	TGCAGCGTACGACCCGGGACTAGTGGCCACAATGAGCAGTTCTTC
TRBV7-2	TRBJ2-7	.	TRBD1	CASSLMGTGTYEQYF	TGTGCCAGCAGCTTAATGGGGACAGGGACATACGAGCAGTACTTC
TRBV5-4	TRBJ2-7	.	.	CASSLGGQGNYEQYF	TGTGCCAGCAGCTTGGGGGGCCAGGGCAACTACGAGCAGTACTTC
TRBV6-5	TRBJ1-2	.	TRBD1	CASSRDRQWDGYTF	TGTGCCAGCAGCCGGGACAGGCAATGGGATGGCTACACCTTC
TRBV2	TRBJ2-7	.	.	CASSRGPRYEQYF	TGTGCCAGCAGTCGGGGACCCCGATACGAGCAGTACTTC
TRBV20-1	TRBJ1-2	.	.	CSARRRGLNYGYTF	TGCAGTGCTAGACGGCGGGGACTAAACTATGGCTACACCTTC
TRBV25-1	TRBJ2-7	.	TRBD1	CASSEWRQGHDEQYF	TGTGCCAGCAGTGAATGGCGACAGGGGCATGACGAGCAGTACTTC
TRBV7-8	TRBJ2-5	.	.	CASSLTETQYF	TGTGCCAGCAGCTTAACGGAGACCCAGTACTTC
TRBV9	TRBJ2-4	.	.	CASSVSGEAKNIQYF	TGTGCCAGCAGCGTGAGCGGCGAAGCCAAAAACATTCAGTACTTC
TRBV19	TRBJ1-5	.	TRBD1	CASRDRENNQPQHF	TGTGCCAGTAGAGACAGGGAAAACAATCAGCCCCAGCATTTT